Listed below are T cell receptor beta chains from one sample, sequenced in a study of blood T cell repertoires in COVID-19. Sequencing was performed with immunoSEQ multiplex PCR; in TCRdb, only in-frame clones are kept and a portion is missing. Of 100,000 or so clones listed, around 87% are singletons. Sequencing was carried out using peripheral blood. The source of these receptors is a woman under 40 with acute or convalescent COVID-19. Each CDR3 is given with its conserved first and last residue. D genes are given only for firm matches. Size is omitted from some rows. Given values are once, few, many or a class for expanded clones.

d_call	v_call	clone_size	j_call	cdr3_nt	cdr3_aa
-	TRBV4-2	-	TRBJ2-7	TGTGCCAGCAGCCAAGACTCGGTATCCGAGCAGTACTTC	CASSQDSVSEQYF
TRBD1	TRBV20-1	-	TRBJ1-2	TGCAGTGCTAGTAGACAGGGTGGCTACACCTTC	CSASRQGGYTF
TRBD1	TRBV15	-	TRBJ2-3	TGTGCCACCAGCAGAGCAGGGGGCGCGGTAGATACGCAGTATTTT	CATSRAGGAVDTQYF
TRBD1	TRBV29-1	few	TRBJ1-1	TGCAGCTCTTGGGACAGCTTCTCTGAAGCTTTCTTT	CSSWDSFSEAFF
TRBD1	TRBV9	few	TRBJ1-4	TGTGCCAGCAGCGGGATTCCGGGACAGGGGAACGAAAAACTGTTTTTT	CASSGIPGQGNEKLFF
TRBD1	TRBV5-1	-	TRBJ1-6	TGCGCCAGCAGCCTGCCGGACAGGTCCTATAATTCACCCCTCCACTTT	CASSLPDRSYNSPLHF
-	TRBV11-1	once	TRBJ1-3	TGTGCCAGCAGCTTAGACAGAGGAAACACCATATATTTT	CASSLDRGNTIYF
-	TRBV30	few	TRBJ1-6	TGTGCCTGGAGTGATCAGGGCCTGGGTTCACCCCTCCACTTT	CAWSDQGLGSPLHF
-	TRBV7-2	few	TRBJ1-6	TGTGCCAGCAGCTCGACAGGATTTGATAATTCACCCCTCCACTTT	CASSSTGFDNSPLHF
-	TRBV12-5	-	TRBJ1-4	TGTGCTAGTGGTTTGGCTCAGGGGTATAATGAAAAACTGTTTTTT	CASGLAQGYNEKLFF
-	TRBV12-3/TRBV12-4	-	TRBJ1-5	TGTGCCAGCAGCTATGACAGAAATCAGCCCCAGCATTTT	CASSYDRNQPQHF
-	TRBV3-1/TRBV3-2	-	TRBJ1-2	TGTGCCAGCAGCCCTACTTTTCAGGGGTACTACACCTTC	CASSPTFQGYYTF
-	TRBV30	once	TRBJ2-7	TGTGCCTGGAGTGCGGACAGCTCCTACGAGCAGTACTTC	CAWSADSSYEQYF
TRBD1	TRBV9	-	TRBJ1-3	TGTGCCAGCAGCCCCCCGGGACAGGCTGGAAACACCATATATTTT	CASSPPGQAGNTIYF
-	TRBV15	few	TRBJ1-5	TGTGCCACCAGCAGAGCCGGGACTTTTAATCAGCCCCAGCATTTT	CATSRAGTFNQPQHF
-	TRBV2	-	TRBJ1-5	TGTGCCAGCAGCCCCCGACAGAATAGCAATCAGCCCCAGCATTTT	CASSPRQNSNQPQHF
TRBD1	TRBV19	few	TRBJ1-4	TGTGCCAGTAGTCCCAAAGCCCAGGGGGCAGGTGAAAAACTGTTTTTT	CASSPKAQGAGEKLFF
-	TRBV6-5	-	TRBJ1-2	TGTGCCAGCAGTTACTCGACAGTAACAACTAAATATGGCTACACCTTC	CASSYSTVTTKYGYTF
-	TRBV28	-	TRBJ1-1	TGTGCCAGCAGCCCCGGACAGCTCTATCCCCTCGCGAGGACTGAAGCTTTCTTT	CASSPGQLYPLARTEAFF
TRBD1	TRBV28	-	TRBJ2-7	TGTGCCAGCAGTAGTTACAGGGGGCGATACGAGCAGTACTTC	CASSSYRGRYEQYF
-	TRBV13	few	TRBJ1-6	TGTGCCAGCAGCTCCTCCGCTAGTGATTCACCCCTCCACTTT	CASSSSASDSPLHF
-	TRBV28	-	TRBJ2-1	TGTGCCAGCAGTCCCAGGACAGAGCCCTACAATGAGCAGTTCTTC	CASSPRTEPYNEQFF
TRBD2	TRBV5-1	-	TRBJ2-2	TGCGCCAGCAGCCCCCCATCTAGCGGGGGGGCGAGAACCGGGGAGCTGTTTTTT	CASSPPSSGGARTGELFF
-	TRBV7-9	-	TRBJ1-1	TGTGCCAGCAGCTTATCCCCAGGTGTGCCTGAAGCTTTCTTT	CASSLSPGVPEAFF
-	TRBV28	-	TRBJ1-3	TGTGCCACCCATCTCACCAGGGCCGGAAACACCATATATTTT	CATHLTRAGNTIYF
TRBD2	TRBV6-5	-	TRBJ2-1	TGTGCCAGCAGCTTATTACTAGCGGGTGCCGAGCAGTTCTTC	CASSLLLAGAEQFF
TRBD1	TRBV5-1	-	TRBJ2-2	TGCGCCAGCAGCCCTCGACAGGGGGGCACCGGGGAGCTGTTTTTT	CASSPRQGGTGELFF
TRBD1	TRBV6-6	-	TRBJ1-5	TGTGCCAGCAGTCCTTCCAACAGGGGTGAGGGCAATCAGCCCCAGCATTTT	CASSPSNRGEGNQPQHF
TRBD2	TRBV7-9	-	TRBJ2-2	TGTGCCAGCAGCTTACGCATCTCGGTGGCTAGCGGTAACACCGGGGAGCTGTTTTTT	CASSLRISVASGNTGELFF
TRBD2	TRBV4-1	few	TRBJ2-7	TGCGCCAGCAGCCAAGATGCGGGGGCCTACGAGCAGTACTTC	CASSQDAGAYEQYF
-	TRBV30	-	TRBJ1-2	TGTGCCTGGAGAGGGGGGGGAGATGGCTACACCTTC	CAWRGGGDGYTF
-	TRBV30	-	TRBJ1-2	TGTGCCTGGGGGCAGAAAACAGGGTACTATGGCTACACCTTC	CAWGQKTGYYGYTF
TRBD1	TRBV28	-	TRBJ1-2	TGTGCCAGCAGTTTATTAGGGGGACAGGGGGATTATTACTATGGCTACACCTTC	CASSLLGGQGDYYYGYTF
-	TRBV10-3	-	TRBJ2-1	TGTGCCATCCAGGGGTCCTACAATGAGCAGTTCTTC	CAIQGSYNEQFF
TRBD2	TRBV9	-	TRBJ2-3	TGTGCCAGCAGCGTAGCCGATGGACGGGGGGAAGATACGCAGTATTTT	CASSVADGRGEDTQYF
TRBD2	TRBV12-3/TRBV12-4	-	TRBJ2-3	TGTGCCAGCAGTTTTGGGGAGGGTACGCAGTATTTT	CASSFGEGTQYF
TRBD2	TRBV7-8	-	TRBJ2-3	TGTGCCAGCAGCTTCGTTAGCGGGGGAAACACAGATACGCAGTATTTT	CASSFVSGGNTDTQYF
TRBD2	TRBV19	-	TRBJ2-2	TGTGCCAGTAGTAATCCCCTAACTAGCGGGGGCAGGACCGGGGAGCTGTTTTTT	CASSNPLTSGGRTGELFF
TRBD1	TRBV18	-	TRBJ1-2	TGTGCCAGCTCACCACCGACAGGGGTAAACTATGGCTACACCTTC	CASSPPTGVNYGYTF
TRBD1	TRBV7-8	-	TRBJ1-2	TGTGCCAGCAGCTTAGGGGGACAGGGACACTATGGCTACACCTTC	CASSLGGQGHYGYTF
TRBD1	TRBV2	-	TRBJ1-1	TGTGCCAGCAGAGAAACAGGGGTCACTGAAGCTTTCTTT	CASRETGVTEAFF
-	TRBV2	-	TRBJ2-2	TGTGCCAGTTACTTTTTCAACACCGGGGAGCTGTTTTTT	CASYFFNTGELFF
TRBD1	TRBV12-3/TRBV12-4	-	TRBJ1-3	TGTGCCAGCAGCAGCAGGACAGGGGGGACTGTATATTTT	CASSSRTGGTVYF
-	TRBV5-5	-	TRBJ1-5	TGTGCCAGCAGCATGACTGAAGCGTGGCCCCAGCATTTT	CASSMTEAWPQHF
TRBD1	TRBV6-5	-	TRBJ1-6	TGTGCCTCCAAAACCGGGACAGAGAATTCACCCCTCCACTTT	CASKTGTENSPLHF
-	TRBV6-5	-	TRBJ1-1	TGTGCCAGCAGTTACTCACTGGGGGCGAGGACTGAAGCTTTCTTT	CASSYSLGARTEAFF
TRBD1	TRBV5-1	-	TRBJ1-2	TGCGCCAGCAGCTTTACAATACAGGGGGCATATGGCTACACCTTC	CASSFTIQGAYGYTF
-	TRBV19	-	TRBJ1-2	TGTGCCAGTAGTCCCCTGGACAGATTGGGTAACTATGGCTACACCTTC	CASSPLDRLGNYGYTF
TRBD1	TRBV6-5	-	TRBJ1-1	TGTGCCAGCAGCTACAGGGGGAGAGTCACTGAAGCTTTCTTT	CASSYRGRVTEAFF
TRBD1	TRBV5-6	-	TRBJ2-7	TGTGCCAGCAACAGTTTCGGGACAGGGGGCGGAGAGCAGTACTTC	CASNSFGTGGGEQYF
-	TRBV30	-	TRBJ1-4	TGTGCCTGGAGTGTACGCTTTCGGAGTGAAAAACTGTTTTTT	CAWSVRFRSEKLFF
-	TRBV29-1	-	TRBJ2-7	TGCAGCGTTGAAGAGCGAAGGGGCTCCTACGAGCAGTACTTC	CSVEERRGSYEQYF
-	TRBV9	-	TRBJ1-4	TGTGCCAGCAGCGTAGCGGCAGGGGTGGGTGAAAAACTGTTTTTT	CASSVAAGVGEKLFF
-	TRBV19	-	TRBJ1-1	TGTGCCAGTACCCCAAACCGGGCTGAAGCTTTCTTT	CASTPNRAEAFF
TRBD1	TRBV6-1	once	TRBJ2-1	TGTGCCAGCAGTGCCCGGGACAGGGGGCTGCGGGGGGGCTACAATGAGCAGTTCTTC	CASSARDRGLRGGYNEQFF
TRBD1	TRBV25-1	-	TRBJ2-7	TGTGCCAGCAGGGGGACAGGGAATTACGAGCAGTACTTC	CASRGTGNYEQYF
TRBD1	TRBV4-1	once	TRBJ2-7	TGCGCCAGCAGCCAAGGGACAGGGGGCAACGAGCAGTACTTC	CASSQGTGGNEQYF
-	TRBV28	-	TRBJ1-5	TGTGCCAGCAGTTTACCGGGAGGGGATCAGCCCCAGCATTTT	CASSLPGGDQPQHF
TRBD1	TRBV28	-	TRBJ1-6	TGTGCCAGCAGTTTAAGACAGGGAAGTTCACCCCTCCACTTT	CASSLRQGSSPLHF